These T cell receptor beta chains were read from a single sample in a study of shared clonotypes between healthy human individuals. Libraries were prepared by immunoSEQ multiplex PCR; TCRdb keeps only in-frame clonotypes and omits some of them. Counted here are fewer than 3 million clones, roughly 90% occurring once; the ten biggest clones make up approximately 0.4%. The sequenced sample was naive CD4+ T cells from PBMCs. These receptors were obtained from a young man in good health. Some clones in this sample may be carry-over from other donors' samples. Each CDR3 is given with its conserved first and last residue. Fields, in order: V gene, J gene, D gene, CDR3 protein, CDR3 DNA. A D gene is named only where the DNA matches it firmly.

>TRBV28|TRBJ2-5|TRBD2
CASRRPGLGFETQYF
TGTGCCAGCAGGCGACCGGGACTAGGATTCGAGACCCAGTACTTC
>TRBV2|TRBJ1-5|NA
CASSPDRGQPQHF
TGTGCCAGCAGCCCCGACAGAGGCCAGCCCCAGCATTTT
>TRBV28|TRBJ2-7|NA
CASRTQGGQYF
TGTGCCAGCAGGACTCAGGGCGGGCAGTACTTC
>TRBV6-1|TRBJ1-5|NA
CASSDGQHNQPQHF
TGTGCCAGCAGTGATGGTCAGCACAATCAGCCCCAGCATTTT
>TRBV7-9|TRBJ2-7|NA
CASSPGDHYEQYF
TGTGCCAGCAGCCCCGGAGATCACTACGAGCAGTACTTC
>TRBV28|TRBJ1-4|TRBD1
CASSALPQGPNEKLFF
TGTGCCAGCAGTGCCCTGCCACAGGGGCCAAATGAAAAACTGTTTTTT
>TRBV7-2|TRBJ2-1|TRBD2
CASSTRPGLAGPNEQFF
TGTGCCAGCAGCACGCGTCCGGGACTAGCGGGCCCCAATGAGCAGTTCTTC
>TRBV18|TRBJ1-2|TRBD1
CASSPGTETNGYTF
TGTGCCAGCTCACCAGGGACAGAGACAAATGGCTACACCTTC
>TRBV6-1|TRBJ2-7|NA
CASSERGQYLAYF
TGTGCCAGCAGTGAAAGAGGGCAGTACCTGGCGTACTTC
>TRBV6-5|TRBJ2-1|TRBD2
CASSYVGGGPGNEQFF
TGTGCCAGCAGTTACGTTGGGGGAGGGCCTGGTAATGAGCAGTTCTTC